This TCR beta chain was captured by sequencing in a study of T cells in women clearing cervical HPV infection. Study-wide results and caveats: CIN3+ cases had significantly higher TCR repertoire richness than controls, but evenness did not differ. T-cell numbers per sample were unknown and may explain richness differences. Associations may precede or follow infection; HPV-specific or memory T cells were not isolated.

This clone is identified as medium-sized from frequency. Its specificity is not known. TCRdb keeps only in-frame clones here, not all; method: immunoSEQ multiplex PCR. The record lists 7,500 to 10,000 clones, of which the ten most abundant hold 8.2%. This TCR was sampled from a woman between 18 and 69 years old with a cervical HPV16 infection that either progressed to CIN3+ or cleared (not recorded which). The sample comprised blood buffy coat.

The CDR3 sequence: CASMANKETQYF. CDR3 bases read: TGTGCCAGCATGGCAAATAAAGAGACC. The chain employs TRBV2 and TRBJ2-5; no firm D call. The read ends 3 residues before the CDR3 terminus; that terminus is restored from the germline J gene. V gave up 7 bases and J gave up 3 bases, with 9 bases separating them. The CDR3 has 12 residues. Germline CDR1 is SNHLY and CDR2 is FYNNEI.